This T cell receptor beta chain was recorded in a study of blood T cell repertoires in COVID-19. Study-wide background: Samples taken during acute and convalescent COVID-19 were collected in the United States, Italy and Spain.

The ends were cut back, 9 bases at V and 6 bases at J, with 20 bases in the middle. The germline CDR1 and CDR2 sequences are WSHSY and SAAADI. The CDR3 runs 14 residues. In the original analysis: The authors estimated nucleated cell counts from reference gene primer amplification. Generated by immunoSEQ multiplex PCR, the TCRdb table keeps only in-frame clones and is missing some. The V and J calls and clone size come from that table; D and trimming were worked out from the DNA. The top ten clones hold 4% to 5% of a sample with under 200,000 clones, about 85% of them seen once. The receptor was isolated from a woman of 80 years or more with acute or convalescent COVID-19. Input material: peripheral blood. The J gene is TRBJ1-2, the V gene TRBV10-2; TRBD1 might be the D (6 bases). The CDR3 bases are TGCGCCAGAGCAGGGACACGGTCGCCTCATGGCTACACCTTC. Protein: CARAGTRSPHGYTF.